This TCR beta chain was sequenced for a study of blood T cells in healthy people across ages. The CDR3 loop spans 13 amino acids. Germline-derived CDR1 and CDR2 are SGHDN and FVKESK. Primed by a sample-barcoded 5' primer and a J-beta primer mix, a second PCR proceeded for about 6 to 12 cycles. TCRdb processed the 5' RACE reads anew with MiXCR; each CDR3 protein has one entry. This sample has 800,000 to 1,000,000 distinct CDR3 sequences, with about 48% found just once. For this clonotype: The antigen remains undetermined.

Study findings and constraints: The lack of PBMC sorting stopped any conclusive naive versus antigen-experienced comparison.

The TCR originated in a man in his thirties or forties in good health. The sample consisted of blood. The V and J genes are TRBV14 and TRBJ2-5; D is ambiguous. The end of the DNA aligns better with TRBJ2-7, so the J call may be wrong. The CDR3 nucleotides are TGTGCCAGCAGCCATGGACCGTTCTACGAGCAGTACTTC. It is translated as CASSHGPFYEQYF.